The table lists the clone carrying this T cell receptor beta chain with a count of one. Using immunoSEQ multiplex PCR, the repertoire was profiled, and TCRdb retains in-frame clones only, with some absent. The sample lists 150,000 to 200,000 clones; 86% were seen once. The CDR3 runs 13 residues. Germline CDR1 reads MRHNA; CDR2 reads SNTAGT. Trimming pared 5 bases from V and 0 bases from J, leaving 7 bases between. This specimen belongs to a study of cytomegalovirus exposure and HLA in healthy donors. The sample consisted of PBMCs. The V call is TRBV6-4, the J call TRBJ1-1; maybe TRBD1 (5 bases). The sequence derives from a woman aged 18 to 35 in good health and CMV-seronegative. CDR3 in amino acids: CASSRQLNTEAFF. CDR3 nucleotides: TGTGCCAGCAGTCGACAGTTGAACACTGAAGCTTTCTTT.